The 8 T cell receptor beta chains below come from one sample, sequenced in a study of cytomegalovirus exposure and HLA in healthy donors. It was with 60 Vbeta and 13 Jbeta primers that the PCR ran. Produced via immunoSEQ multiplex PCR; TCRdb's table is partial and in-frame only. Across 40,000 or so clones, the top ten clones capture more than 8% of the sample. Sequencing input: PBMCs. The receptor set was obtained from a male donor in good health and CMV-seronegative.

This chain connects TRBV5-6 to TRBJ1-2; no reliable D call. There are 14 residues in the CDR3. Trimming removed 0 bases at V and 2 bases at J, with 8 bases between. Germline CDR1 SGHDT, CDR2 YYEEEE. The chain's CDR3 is CASSLESSNYGYTF. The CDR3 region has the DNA TGTGCCAGCAGCTTGGAGAGTTCCAACTATGGCTACACCTTC.

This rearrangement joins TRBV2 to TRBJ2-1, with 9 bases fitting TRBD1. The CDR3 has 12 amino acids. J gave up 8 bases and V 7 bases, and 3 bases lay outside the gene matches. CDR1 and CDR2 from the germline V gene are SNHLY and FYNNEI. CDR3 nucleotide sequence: TGTGCCAGCACCCGGGACAGGGATGAGCAGTTCTTC. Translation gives CASTRDRDEQFF.

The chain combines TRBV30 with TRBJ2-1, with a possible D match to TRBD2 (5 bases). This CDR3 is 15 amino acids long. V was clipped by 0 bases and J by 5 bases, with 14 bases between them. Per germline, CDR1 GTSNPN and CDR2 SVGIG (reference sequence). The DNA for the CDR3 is TGTGCCTGGAGTGTACTTCCGGGGTCCGACAATGAGCAGTTCTTC. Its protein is CAWSVLPGSDNEQFF.

The CDR3 reads CASSGTGGRQPQHF. As DNA, the CDR3 is TGTGCCAGTTCGGGAACAGGGGGCAGGCAGCCCCAGCATTTT. The chain joins TRBV19 to TRBJ1-5; the match to TRBD1 covers 9 bases. Per the germline V gene, CDR1 is LNHDA and CDR2 is SQIVND (reference sequence). The CDR3 has 14 residues. J gave up 7 bases and V 8 bases, and 9 bases lay outside the gene matches.

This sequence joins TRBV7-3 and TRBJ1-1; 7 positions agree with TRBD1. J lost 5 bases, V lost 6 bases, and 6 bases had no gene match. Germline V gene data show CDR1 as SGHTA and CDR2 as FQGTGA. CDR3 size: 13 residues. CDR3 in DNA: TGTGCCAGCAGTACGACAGGGTCGACTGAAGCTTTCTTT. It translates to CASSTTGSTEAFF. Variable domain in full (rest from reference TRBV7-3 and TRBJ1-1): GAGVSQTPSNKVTEKGKYVELRCDPISGHTALYWYRQSLGQGPEFLIYFQGTGAADDSGLPNDRFFAVRPEGSVSTLKIQRTERGDSAVYLCASSTTGSTEAFFGQGTRLTVV.

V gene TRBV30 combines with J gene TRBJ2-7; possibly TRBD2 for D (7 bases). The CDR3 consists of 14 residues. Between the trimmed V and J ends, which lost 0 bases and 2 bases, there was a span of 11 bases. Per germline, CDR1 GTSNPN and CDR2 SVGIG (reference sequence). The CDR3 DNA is TGTGCCTGGAGTGTAAAGGGGGGGGCCTACGAGCAGTACTTC. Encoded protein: CAWSVKGGAYEQYF.

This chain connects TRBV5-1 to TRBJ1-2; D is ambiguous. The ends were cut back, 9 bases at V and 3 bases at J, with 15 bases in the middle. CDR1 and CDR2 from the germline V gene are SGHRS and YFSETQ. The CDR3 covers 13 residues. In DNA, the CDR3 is TGCGCCACACGGGAAACAGCCTACTATGGCTACACCTTC. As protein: CATRETAYYGYTF.

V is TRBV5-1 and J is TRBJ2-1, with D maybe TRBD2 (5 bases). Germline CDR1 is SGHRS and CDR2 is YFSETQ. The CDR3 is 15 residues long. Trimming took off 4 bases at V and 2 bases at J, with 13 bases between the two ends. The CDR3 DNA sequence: TGCGCCAGCAGCCCAACTAGTAACGCCTACAATGAGCAGTTCTTC. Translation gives CASSPTSNAYNEQFF.